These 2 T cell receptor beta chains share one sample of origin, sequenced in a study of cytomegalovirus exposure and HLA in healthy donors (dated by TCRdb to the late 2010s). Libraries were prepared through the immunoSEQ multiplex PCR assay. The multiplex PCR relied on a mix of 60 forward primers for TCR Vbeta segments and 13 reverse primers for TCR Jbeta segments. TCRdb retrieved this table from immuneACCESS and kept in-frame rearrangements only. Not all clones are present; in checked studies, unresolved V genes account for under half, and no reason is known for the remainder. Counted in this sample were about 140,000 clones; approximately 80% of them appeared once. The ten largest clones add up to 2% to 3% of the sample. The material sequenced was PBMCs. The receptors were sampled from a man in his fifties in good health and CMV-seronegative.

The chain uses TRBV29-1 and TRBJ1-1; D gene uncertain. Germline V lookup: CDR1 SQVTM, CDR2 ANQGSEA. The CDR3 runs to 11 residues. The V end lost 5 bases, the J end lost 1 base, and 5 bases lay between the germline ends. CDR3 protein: CSVRSNTEAFF. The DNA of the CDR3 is TGCAGCGTTCGGTCGAACACTGAAGCTTTCTTT. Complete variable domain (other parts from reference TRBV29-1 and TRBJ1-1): SAVISQKPSRDICQRGTSLTIQCQVDSQVTMMFWYRQQPGQSLTLIATANQGSEATYESGFVIDKFPISRPNLTFSTLTVSNMSPEDSSIYLCSVRSNTEAFFGQGTRLTVV.

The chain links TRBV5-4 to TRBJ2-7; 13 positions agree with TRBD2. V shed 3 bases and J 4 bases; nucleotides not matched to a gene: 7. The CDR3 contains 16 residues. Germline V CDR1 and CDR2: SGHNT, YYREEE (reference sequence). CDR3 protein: CASSSSTSGRGYEQYF. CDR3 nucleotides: TGTGCCAGCAGCTCTTCAACTAGCGGGAGGGGATACGAGCAGTACTTC.